This T cell receptor (beta chain) derives from a study of cytomegalovirus exposure and HLA in healthy donors. Study-wide findings and caveats: It was in a later analysis that TCR association rates were seen to vary by HLA locus, highest for DRB1 and lowest for HLA-C. Later analysis suggested links between common viral pathogens and several top significant clusters. Immune exposure information comprised only CMV serostatus.

With regard to this clone: Antigen specificity is unknown.

CDR1 and CDR2 (germline): SGHVS, FNYEAQ. Germline trimming cut 5 bases from V and 4 bases from J; bases unmatched to any gene: 11. The CDR3 extends over 18 amino acids. PCR involved 60 Vbeta and 13 Jbeta primers. Assay: immunoSEQ multiplex PCR; the TCRdb copy retains only in-frame clones and omits some. Here the sample spans 89,000 or so clones, approximately 75% being singletons. Input material: PBMCs. This chain uses TRBV7-6 with TRBJ2-3, with 14 nucleotides matching TRBD2. The TCR comes from a man in his fifties or sixties in good health and CMV-seronegative. CDR3 DNA: TGTGCCAGCAGCGGGACTAGCGGGGGAGCGCTCGTGCCAGATACGCAGTATTTT. Protein product: CASSGTSGGALVPDTQYF.